This T cell receptor (beta chain) stems from a study of blood T cell repertoires in COVID-19 (dated by TCRdb to between 2020 and 2021). Concerning the study at large: Samples from collaborators originated in the United States, Italy and Spain and spanned both the acute and convalescent phases of COVID-19. Where available, HLA class I and class II types were obtained from metadata supplied by the sample provider rather than from assay-based typing. The prospective study material was composed of cDNA or gDNA derived from T cells, B-cell-depleted T cells, or PBMCs. The repertoires were made available in a free public database intended to serve as a resource for research on the immune response to SARS-CoV-2. The samples were drawn from two sources: the first 160 participants of the ongoing ImmuneRACE study, and over 1,000 subjects contributed by 6 global collaborators. A de-identified subject ID, COVID-19 status, age in years and sex were almost always included in the sample metadata. The dataset comprised deeply sampled blood TCRbeta repertoires from subjects exposed to, actively infected with, or recovered from COVID-19.

The germline V gene provides CDR1 KGHDR and CDR2 SFDVKD. Cut back by 3 bases and 1 base, the V and J ends lie 9 bases apart. The CDR3 starts with the cysteine, ends with the phenylalanine, and has 15 residues. Only CDR3 DNA is held: 45 bases, read in frame from base 1. TCRbeta CDR3 regions were amplified from genomic DNA by means of the immunoSEQ Assay, a bias-controlled multiplex PCR. Per the authors' processing: The number of nucleated cells in each sample was estimated from the amplification of reference gene primers within the assay. Sequence reads were collapsed and filtered to measure the absolute abundance of every unique TCRbeta CDR3 rearrangement. For each sample, productive Simpson clonality was calculated as the square root of Simpson's diversity index over productive rearrangements. TCRdb holds this immuneACCESS table with in-frame rearrangements only. Some clones are missing; in checked studies, unresolved V genes explain under half, and the rest has no known cause. The D gene and trimming were derived from the DNA, and the V and J assignments and clone size from that table. The table for this sample lists 95,000 to 150,000 clones; roughly 91% of them were counted only once. 1.5% of the sample is taken by the ten largest.

On this clone itself: Its antigen is currently not known. Per-nucleotide qualities are absent, and no much larger clonotype sits a single base away.

Summary of the overall study and its limitations: How much clinical and demographic metadata was included differed by source and by participant, and the metadata was provided uncurated.

The collaborating institutions used their own protocols to collect whole blood in K2EDTA tubes. For TCRbeta analysis, collaborators shipped samples in one of three forms: frozen whole blood, isolated PBMCs, or DNA extracted from either of those sample types. The sample consisted of peripheral blood. Recombination connected TRBV24-1 to TRBJ1-3, and perhaps TRBD1 as D gene, on 6 matching bases. The receptor was derived from a human donor in a cohort sampled during active COVID-19. The CDR3 protein is CATSDPQGSGNTIYF. The base sequence is TGTGCCACCAGTGATCCCCAGGGGTCTGGAAACACCATATATTTT.